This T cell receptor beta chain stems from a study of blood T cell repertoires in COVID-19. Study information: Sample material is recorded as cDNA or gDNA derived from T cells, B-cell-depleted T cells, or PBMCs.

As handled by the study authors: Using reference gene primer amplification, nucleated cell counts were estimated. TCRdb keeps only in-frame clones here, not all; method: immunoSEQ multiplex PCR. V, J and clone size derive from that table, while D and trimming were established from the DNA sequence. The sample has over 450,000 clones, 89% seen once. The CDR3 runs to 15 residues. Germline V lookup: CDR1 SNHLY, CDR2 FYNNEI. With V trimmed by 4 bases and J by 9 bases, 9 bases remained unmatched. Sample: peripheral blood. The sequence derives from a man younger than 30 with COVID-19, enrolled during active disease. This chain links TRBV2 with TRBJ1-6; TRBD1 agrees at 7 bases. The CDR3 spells CASSARTGGGSPLHF. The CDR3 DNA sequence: TGTGCCAGCAGTGCCCGGACAGGTGGGGGTTCACCCCTCCACTTT. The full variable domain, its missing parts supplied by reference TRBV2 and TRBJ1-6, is EPEVTQTPSHQVTQMGQEVILRCVPISNHLYFYWYRQILGQKVEFLVSFYNNEISEKSEIFDDQFSVERPDGSNFTLKIRSTKLEDSAMYFCASSARTGGGSPLHFGNGTRLTVT.